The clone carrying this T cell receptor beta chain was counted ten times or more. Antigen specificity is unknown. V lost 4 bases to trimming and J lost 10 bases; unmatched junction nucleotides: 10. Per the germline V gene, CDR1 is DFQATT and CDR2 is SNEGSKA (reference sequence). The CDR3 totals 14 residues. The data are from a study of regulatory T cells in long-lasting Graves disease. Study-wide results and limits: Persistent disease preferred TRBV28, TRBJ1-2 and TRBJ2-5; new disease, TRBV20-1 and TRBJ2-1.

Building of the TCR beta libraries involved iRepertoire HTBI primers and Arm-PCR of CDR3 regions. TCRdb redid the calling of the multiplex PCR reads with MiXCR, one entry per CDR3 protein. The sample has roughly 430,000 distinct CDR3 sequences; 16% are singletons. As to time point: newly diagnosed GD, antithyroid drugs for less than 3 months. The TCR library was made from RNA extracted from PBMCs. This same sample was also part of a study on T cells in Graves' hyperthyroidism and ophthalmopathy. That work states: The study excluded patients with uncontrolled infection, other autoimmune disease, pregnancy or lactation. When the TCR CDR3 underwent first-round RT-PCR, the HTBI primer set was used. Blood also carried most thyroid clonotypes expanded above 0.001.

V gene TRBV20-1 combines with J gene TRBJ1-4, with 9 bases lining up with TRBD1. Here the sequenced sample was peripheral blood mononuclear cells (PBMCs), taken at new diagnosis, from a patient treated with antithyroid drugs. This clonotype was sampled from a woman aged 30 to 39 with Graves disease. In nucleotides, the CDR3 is TGCAGTGCTAACCCCGGGACAGGGAGTGGAAAACTGTTTTTT. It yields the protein CSANPGTGSGKLFF.